The T cell receptor beta chain under discussion was sequenced for a study of blood T cell repertoires in COVID-19. Study-level background: The origin of the acute and convalescent COVID-19 samples was the United States, Italy and Spain. Sources were T cells, B-cell-depleted T cells, or PBMCs; the material itself was cDNA or gDNA.

This CDR3 contains 12 residues. V lost 5 bases, J lost 7 bases, and 4 bases stayed unmatched. CDR1 and CDR2 from the germline V gene are SGHVS and FQNEAQ. In the original workflow: Estimation of nucleated cell counts was performed using reference gene primer amplification. The table came from immunoSEQ multiplex PCR; TCRdb's copy has only in-frame clones and leaves some out. Clonal size and the V and J genes are those of that table, whereas D and trimming came from the DNA. The data show 250,000 or so clones, roughly 83% seen once. The TCR originated in a man aged 80 or over with acute or convalescent COVID-19. Sequenced input: peripheral blood. The chain couples TRBV7-8 to TRBJ1-2; 7 nucleotides line up with TRBD1. The CDR3, as DNA: TGTGCCAGCAGCCCAGGGGGTCCTGGCTACACCTTC. Translated: CASSPGGPGYTF.